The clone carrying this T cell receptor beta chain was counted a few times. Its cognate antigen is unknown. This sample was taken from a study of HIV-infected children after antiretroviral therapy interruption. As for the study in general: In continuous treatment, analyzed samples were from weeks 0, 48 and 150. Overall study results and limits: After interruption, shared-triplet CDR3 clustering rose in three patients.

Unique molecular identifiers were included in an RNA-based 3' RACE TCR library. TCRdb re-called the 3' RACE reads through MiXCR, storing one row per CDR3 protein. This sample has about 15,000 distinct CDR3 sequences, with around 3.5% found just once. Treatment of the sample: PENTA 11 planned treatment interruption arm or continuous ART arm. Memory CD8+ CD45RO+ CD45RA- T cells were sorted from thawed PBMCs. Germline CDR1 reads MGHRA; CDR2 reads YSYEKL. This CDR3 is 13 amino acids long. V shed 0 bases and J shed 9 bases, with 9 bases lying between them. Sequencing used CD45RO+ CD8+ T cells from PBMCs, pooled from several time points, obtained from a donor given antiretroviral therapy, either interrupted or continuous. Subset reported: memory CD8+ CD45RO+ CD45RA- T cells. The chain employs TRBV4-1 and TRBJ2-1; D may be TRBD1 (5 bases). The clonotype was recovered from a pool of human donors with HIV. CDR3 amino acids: CASSQDFQGEQFF. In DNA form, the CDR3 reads TGCGCCAGCAGCCAAGATTTCCAGGGTGAGCAGTTCTTC.